The subject of this entry is one TCR beta chain. Its matching antigen is unknown. The data were taken from a study of shared clonotypes between healthy human individuals. At the level of the study: In total, the donors were a couple of women and a few men aged 18 to 49.

Points from the study as a whole: Generally, estimated richness proved larger in naive subsets than it did in memory subsets.

Deep-level assay runs were performed. The table came from immunoSEQ multiplex PCR; TCRdb's copy has only in-frame clones and leaves some out. The sample lists some 2.1 million clones; 85% to 95% were seen once. All the donors were Caucasian adults who lived in Nashville, Tennessee. CDR3 size: 15 residues. The V segment lost 2 bases and the J segment 1 base; nucleotides outside the gene matches: 1. Germline assignment: CDR1 SNHLY and CDR2 FYNNEI. The sequence came from a man aged 18 to 29 in good health. The chain uses TRBV2 and TRBJ2-7; TRBD2 matches at 11 bases. Sequenced sample: naive CD4+ T cells sorted from blood. Subset indicated: CD45RA+ positively selected. The CDR3 loop is CASSELAGGSYEQYF. The CDR3 DNA follows: TGTGCCAGCAGTGAATTAGCGGGGGGGTCCTACGAGCAGTACTTC.